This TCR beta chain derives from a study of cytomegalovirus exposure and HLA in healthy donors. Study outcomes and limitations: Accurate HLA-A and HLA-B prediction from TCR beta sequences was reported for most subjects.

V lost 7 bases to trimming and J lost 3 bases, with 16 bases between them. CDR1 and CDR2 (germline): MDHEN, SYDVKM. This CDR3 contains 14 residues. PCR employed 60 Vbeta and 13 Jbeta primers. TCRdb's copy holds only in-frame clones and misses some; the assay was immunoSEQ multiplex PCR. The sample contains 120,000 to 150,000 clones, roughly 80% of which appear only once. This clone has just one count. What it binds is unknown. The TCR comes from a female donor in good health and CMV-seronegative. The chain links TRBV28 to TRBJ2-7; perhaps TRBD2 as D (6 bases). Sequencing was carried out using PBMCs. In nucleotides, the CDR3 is TGTGCCAGCATCGGGTCGGGAGAGGTCTACGAGCAGTACTTC. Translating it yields CASIGSGEVYEQYF.